This T cell receptor (beta chain) originates from a study of cytomegalovirus exposure and HLA in healthy donors. Germline CDR1 is MNHNS and CDR2 is SASEGT. The CDR3 consists of 14 residues. Trimming stripped 5 bases from V and 4 bases from J, with 12 bases between. This clone has a single count. PCR amplification relied on 60 Vbeta primers (plus 13 Jbeta primers). Per the original methods: A later analysis tallied 87 million or so unique TCR beta chains, approximately 10 million of them shared. Profiled with immunoSEQ multiplex PCR; TCRdb holds only in-frame clones, not every one. V, J and clone size reflect that table, while D and trimming were determined from the DNA. Among 95,000 to 150,000 clones listed, around two thirds were seen once.

The sequence was obtained from a man aged 55 to 70 in good health and CMV-seropositive. The sequenced material came from PBMCs. This sequence joins TRBV6-1 and TRBJ1-5; TRBD1 might be the D (6 bases). The CDR3 DNA follows: TGTGCCAGCAGTCAGATACAGGGAAATCAGCCCCAGCATTTT. Translation: CASSQIQGNQPQHF.